Listed below are T cell receptor beta chains from one sample, sequenced in a study of sequential checkpoint blockade in melanoma. Sequencing was performed with immunoSEQ multiplex PCR; in TCRdb, only in-frame clones are kept and a portion is missing. The table lists roughly 14,000 clones, 77% of them singletons. Here the sequenced sample was CD8+ T cells sorted from blood (inferred from file names), taken from a patient given nivolumab and ipilimumab in sequence. The receptors stem from a human donor with melanoma. The CDR3 runs from the conserved cysteine through the conserved F or W. D genes are given only for firm matches. Rows give clone size only sometimes, using once, few, many, or a class for an expanded clone.

CDR3aa: CATGEDRGYQPQHF
CDR3nt: TGTGCCACCGGGGAGGACAGGGGCTATCAGCCCCAGCATTTT
d_gene: TRBD1
abundance: -
j_gene: TRBJ1-5
v_gene: TRBV15

CDR3aa: CASSQDSTYEQYF
CDR3nt: TGCGCCAGCAGCCAAGACAGTACCTACGAGCAGTACTTC
d_gene: -
abundance: -
j_gene: TRBJ2-7
v_gene: TRBV4-3

CDR3aa: CASSLSGGAPYEQYF
CDR3nt: TGCGCCAGCAGCCTTAGCGGGGGGGCCCCCTACGAGCAGTACTTC
d_gene: TRBD2
abundance: once
j_gene: TRBJ2-7
v_gene: TRBV4-1

CDR3aa: CASSEGDSYGYTF
CDR3nt: TGTGCCAGCAGTGAAGGGGACAGCTATGGCTACACCTTC
d_gene: TRBD1
abundance: -
j_gene: TRBJ1-2
v_gene: TRBV6-1

CDR3aa: CASSYSGGNYNEQFF
CDR3nt: TGCGCCAGCAGTTATAGCGGAGGCAACTACAATGAGCAGTTCTTC
d_gene: -
abundance: -
j_gene: TRBJ2-1
v_gene: TRBV10-2

CDR3aa: CASSIVGDSYEQYF
CDR3nt: TGTGCCAGTAGTATAGTTGGAGACTCCTACGAGCAGTACTTC
d_gene: -
abundance: few
j_gene: TRBJ2-7
v_gene: TRBV19

CDR3aa: CASQENSVLSSYEQYF
CDR3nt: TGTGCCAGCCAAGAGAACTCCGTGTTAAGCTCCTACGAGCAGTACTTC
d_gene: -
abundance: -
j_gene: TRBJ2-7
v_gene: TRBV27

CDR3aa: CASRQEGRPNYGYTF
CDR3nt: TGTGCCAGCAGGCAGGAGGGGAGGCCTAACTATGGCTACACCTTC
d_gene: -
abundance: -
j_gene: TRBJ1-2
v_gene: TRBV27

CDR3aa: CASSTSSGRVQETQYF
CDR3nt: TGTGCCAGCAGCACCTCAAGCGGGAGGGTTCAGGAGACCCAGTACTTC
d_gene: TRBD2
abundance: -
j_gene: TRBJ2-5
v_gene: TRBV13

CDR3aa: CASSHGYEYANTGELFF
CDR3nt: TGCGCCAGCAGCCACGGTTACGAATACGCGAACACCGGGGAGCTGTTTTTT
d_gene: -
abundance: -
j_gene: TRBJ2-2
v_gene: TRBV4-3

CDR3aa: CASDGQGGYEQYF
CDR3nt: TGTGCTAGTGACGGACAGGGGGGGTACGAGCAGTACTTC
d_gene: TRBD1
abundance: -
j_gene: TRBJ2-7
v_gene: TRBV12-5

CDR3aa: CAWSSGTGVYEQYF
CDR3nt: TGTGCCTGGAGTTCCGGGACAGGGGTTTACGAGCAGTACTTC
d_gene: TRBD1
abundance: -
j_gene: TRBJ2-7
v_gene: TRBV30

CDR3aa: CASSLGGPEQYF
CDR3nt: TGTGCCAGCAGCTTAGGGGGCCCCGAGCAGTACTTC
d_gene: -
abundance: few
j_gene: TRBJ2-7
v_gene: TRBV11-3

CDR3aa: CASSRLAGGQDTQYF
CDR3nt: TGTGCCAGCAGCCGACTAGCGGGGGGGCAAGATACGCAGTATTTT
d_gene: TRBD2
abundance: -
j_gene: TRBJ2-3
v_gene: TRBV7-9

CDR3aa: CASSLDVGAGDEQFF
CDR3nt: TGTGCCAGCAGCTTAGATGTGGGGGCGGGGGATGAGCAGTTCTTC
d_gene: -
abundance: -
j_gene: TRBJ2-1
v_gene: TRBV7-8

CDR3aa: CASSEDYEQFF
CDR3nt: TGTGCCAGCAGTGAAGACTATGAGCAGTTCTTC
d_gene: -
abundance: -
j_gene: TRBJ2-1
v_gene: TRBV6-1

CDR3aa: CASSDSEGYGYTF
CDR3nt: TGTGCCAGCAGTGATAGCGAGGGCTATGGCTACACCTTC
d_gene: -
abundance: few
j_gene: TRBJ1-2
v_gene: TRBV6-4

CDR3aa: CASSLWGNRGNTEAFF
CDR3nt: TGTGCCAGCAGTTTATGGGGTAACAGGGGTAATACTGAAGCTTTCTTT
d_gene: TRBD1
abundance: -
j_gene: TRBJ1-1
v_gene: TRBV27

CDR3aa: CASSILLGTGELFF
CDR3nt: TGTGCCAGTAGTATCTTACTAGGGACTGGGGAGCTGTTTTTT
d_gene: -
abundance: -
j_gene: TRBJ2-2
v_gene: TRBV19